This T cell receptor (beta chain) was documented in a study of cytomegalovirus exposure and HLA in healthy donors (TCRdb year 2017). Describing the broader study: According to a later analysis, one platform produced both the roughly 120 validation repertoires and the roughly 640 repertoires of the first cohort. In addition to the first cohort of 650 to 750 subjects, a separate validation cohort of approximately 110 different subjects was used. To predict cytomegalovirus infection status, the study combined high-throughput TCR immunosequencing, statistical association of individual TCRs with disease status, and machine learning. The aim of the study was to test whether cataloging public T cell receptors could identify signatures of past pathogen exposure.

What the authors observed across the whole study: Subsequent analysis determined that TCRs grouped into clusters in the first cohort also showed a tendency toward co-occurrence across the approximately 110 validation repertoires, and roughly 95% of cluster scores exceeded 0. A later analysis had no HLA typing for the validation cohort, so co-occurrence there was scored across all 130 or so repertoires. The study gave a list of under 200 TCR beta chains associated with cytomegalovirus. Cytomegalovirus status was reported to be diagnosed by the classifier with high specificity and sensitivity in both the original and validation cohorts. In vitro tests confirmed that a few of the cytomegalovirus-associated TCR beta chains recognize cytomegalovirus antigens. According to the authors, the approach could potentially be generalized to other disease states and immunological phenotypes. Across donors, most TCR sequences were observed very rarely, whereas some public TCRs were present in many individuals.

The method was the immunoSEQ multiplex PCR assay. In the original analysis: A statistical classification framework was built to diagnose cytomegalovirus status from the catalog of TCR beta chain sequences. TCRdb retrieved this table from immuneACCESS and kept in-frame rearrangements only. Not all clones are present; in checked studies, unresolved V genes account for under half, and no reason is known for the remainder. V, J and clone size derive from that table, while D and trimming were established from the DNA sequence. The sample contains 110,000 or so clones, around 88% of them found a single time. The ten largest make up around 5.1% of the sample. Measured from the cysteine to the phenylalanine, the CDR3 is 15 residues long. Only the CDR3 portion is preserved as DNA: 45 bases, with reading frame beginning at the first base. Ends trimmed: V by 4 bases, J by 6 bases; bases unmatched to a gene: 9. The germline V gene provides CDR1 SGHDT and CDR2 YYEEEE.

There are a few counts of this clone. Its antigen is not yet known. No base-level quality is on record; no much larger clone is a single base apart. Donors formed part of the validation cohort, which comprised about 120 subjects and was distinct from the first cohort of 666 subjects. The chain is assembled from TRBV5-6 and TRBJ2-1; 8 junctional bases match TRBD2. This TCR derives from a man between 18 and 29 years old in good health and CMV-seronegative. The source material was PBMCs. The nucleotides read TGTGCCAGCAGCGGCGCGGCGGGGGGAGGCAATGAGCAGTTCTTC. It translates to CASSGAAGGGNEQFF.